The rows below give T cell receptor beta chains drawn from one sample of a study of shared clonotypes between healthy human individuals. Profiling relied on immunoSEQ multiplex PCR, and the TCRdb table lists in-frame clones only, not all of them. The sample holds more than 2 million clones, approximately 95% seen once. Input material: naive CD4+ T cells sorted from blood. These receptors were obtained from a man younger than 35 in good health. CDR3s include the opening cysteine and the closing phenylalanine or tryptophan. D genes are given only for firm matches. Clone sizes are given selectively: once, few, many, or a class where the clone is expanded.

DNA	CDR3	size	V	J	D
TGCGCCAGCAGTTTGATGAGACAGAGTGGTTCACCCCTCCACTTT	CASSLMRQSGSPLHF	.	TRBV5-1	TRBJ1-6	.
TGCGCCAGCGGCCTACTAGCGGGAGAAAGGGATACGCAGTATTTT	CASGLLAGERDTQYF	.	TRBV5-1	TRBJ2-3	TRBD2
TGTGCCATCAGCTCACCTACCGGGACGTATGGCTACACCTTC	CAISSPTGTYGYTF	few	TRBV10-3	TRBJ1-2	.
TGTGCCAGCAGCGTAGGACAGGGACCAAGCAATCAGCCCCAGCATTTT	CASSVGQGPSNQPQHF	.	TRBV9	TRBJ1-5	TRBD1
TGTGCCATCAGTGATGGAGGAAACACCATATATTTT	CAISDGGNTIYF	.	TRBV10-3	TRBJ1-3	.
TGTGCCAGCAGAAGGACAGGACAGCAATATAGCAATCAGCCCCAGCATTTT	CASRRTGQQYSNQPQHF	.	TRBV28	TRBJ1-5	TRBD1
TGCGCCAGCAAAAGACAGGGGGAAGAGACCCAGTACTTC	CASKRQGEETQYF	.	TRBV5-1	TRBJ2-5	TRBD1
TGCAGTGGTCGAAGGGGGCCAGGCTACACCTTC	CSGRRGPGYTF	.	TRBV20-1	TRBJ1-2	TRBD1
TGTGCCAGCAGCTTAATGGGGAGCACAGATACGCAGTATTTT	CASSLMGSTDTQYF	.	TRBV7-2	TRBJ2-3	.
TGCGCCAGCAGCTTGGTGGGACAGGGCGGTGAAAAACTGTTTTTT	CASSLVGQGGEKLFF	.	TRBV5-1	TRBJ1-4	TRBD1
TGTGCCAGCAGCCCCGCTGATTCCTACGAGCAGTACTTC	CASSPADSYEQYF	.	TRBV5-6	TRBJ2-7	.
TGTGCCAGCAGCCAAGGACAGGGAAATGGCTACACCTTC	CASSQGQGNGYTF	.	TRBV5-4	TRBJ1-2	TRBD1
TGTGCCAGCAGTGTAACAGGGGCCGGGACCTACGAGCAGTACTTC	CASSVTGAGTYEQYF	.	TRBV25-1	TRBJ2-7	TRBD1
TGTGCCAGCAGCGTAGGAAGGGGAGTAGAGACCCAGTACTTC	CASSVGRGVETQYF	.	TRBV9	TRBJ2-5	.
TGCGCCAGCAGCCGAGTAGCGGGAGGTGGGTACGAGCAGTACTTC	CASSRVAGGGYEQYF	.	TRBV4-3	TRBJ2-7	TRBD2
TGTGCCAGCTCACCGTTGGCGGGAGACAGTAATGAGCAGTTCTTC	CASSPLAGDSNEQFF	.	TRBV18	TRBJ2-1	TRBD2
TGTGCCTGGAGTGTACCGGGGTCTCAGCCCCAGCATTTT	CAWSVPGSQPQHF	.	TRBV30	TRBJ1-5	.
TGCGCCAGCAGCCAAGATCTAGCGGGGTTTCCGAATGAGCAGTTCTTC	CASSQDLAGFPNEQFF	once	TRBV4-3	TRBJ2-1	TRBD2
TGCAGCGTCGTTGCAACTAATGAAAAACTGTTTTTT	CSVVATNEKLFF	.	TRBV29-1	TRBJ1-4	.
TGTGCCAGCAGTCGGGACATCAACTATGGCTACACCTTC	CASSRDINYGYTF	.	TRBV7-2	TRBJ1-2	.
TGTGCCAGCAGCTTAGGGCAGGGAGCTGGGGCCAACGTCCTGACTTTC	CASSLGQGAGANVLTF	.	TRBV7-2	TRBJ2-6	.
TGTGCCTGGATGGCGGGAGCGGTCACCGGGGAGCTGTTTTTT	CAWMAGAVTGELFF	.	TRBV30	TRBJ2-2	TRBD2
TGTGCCAGTAGCGGGTTAGGCTACGAGCAGTACTTC	CASSGLGYEQYF	.	TRBV28	TRBJ2-7	TRBD2
TGTGCCAGCAGTGAGCCCCCATCACCCCTCCACTTT	CASSEPPSPLHF	.	TRBV2	TRBJ1-6	.
TGTGCCAGCAGTGCTGTGAGCGGGAGAAGCACAGATACGCAGTATTTT	CASSAVSGRSTDTQYF	.	TRBV2	TRBJ2-3	TRBD2